The 32 T cell receptor beta chains given below trace back to one sample, sequenced in a study of CD8+CD57+ T cells in acquired aplastic anemia. The template for TCR beta VDJ and CDR3 sequence profiling was genomic DNA. Using its own MiXCR run on the reads, TCRdb lists one record per CDR3 protein. The table lists 120,000 or so distinct CDR3 sequences, under 60% of them singletons. All patients picked for sequencing had shown, by flow cytometry, an expansion of CD8+CD57+ cells. Sequencing was done on a sample of sorted CD4+, CD8+, or CD8+CD57+ T cells (not recorded which) from PBMCs. These receptors were collected from a human donor with aplastic anemia.

This chain uses TRBV11-2 with TRBJ2-1, with 9 positions matching TRBD2. CDR1 and CDR2 (germline): SGHAT, FQNNGV. V lost 5 bases to trimming and J lost 10 bases; unmatched junction nucleotides: 12. CDR3 length: 15 residues. DNA of the CDR3: TGTGCCAGCAGCGCAGACCTAGCGGGACCTGGGGAGCAGTTCTTC. This translates into CASSADLAGPGEQFF.

The chain is built from TRBV11-2 and TRBJ2-7; 16 bases agree with TRBD2. V lost 3 bases to trimming and J lost 1 base; unmatched junction nucleotides: 3. This CDR3 has 17 amino acids. Germline V gene lookup returns CDR1 SGHAT and CDR2 FQNNGV. The DNA of the CDR3 is TGTGCCAGCAGCTTGGGGACTAGCGGGGGGGATTCCTACGAGCAGTACTTC. Amino acid sequence: CASSLGTSGGDSYEQYF.

This clonotype has more than one count but fewer than ten. The V gene is TRBV15, the J gene TRBJ2-3; 7 positions agree with TRBD2. CDR3 length: 16 amino acids. CDR1 and CDR2 (germline): LNHNV, YYDKDF (reference sequence). Germline trimming cut 4 bases from V and 2 bases from J; bases unmatched to any gene: 9. The CDR3 DNA sequence: TGTGCCACCAGCAATCCTCTACTAGCGAACACAGATACGCAGTATTTT. Protein product: CATSNPLLANTDTQYF.

The genes are TRBV27 and TRBJ1-5, with D maybe TRBD1 (6 bases). This CDR3 is built from 14 residues. V lost 2 bases, J lost 3 bases, and 8 bases lay in between. Germline V gene lookup returns CDR1 MNHEY and CDR2 SMNVEV (reference sequence). The CDR3 sequence is CASSLAGDNQPQHF. Here the CDR3 DNA reads TGTGCCAGCAGTTTAGCAGGGGACAATCAGCCCCAGCATTTT.

The chain carries TRBV6-2 or TRBV6-3 and TRBJ2-7; TRBD1 or TRBD2 may be the D gene (6 bases each). The germline V and J ends were trimmed by 0 bases and 3 bases, with 24 bases remaining between them. The CDR3 spans 19 residues. Germline CDR1 is MNHEY and CDR2 is SVGEGT. CDR3 region: CASSYSFVSLRGGHYEQYF. The CDR3 bases are TGTGCCAGCAGTTACTCGTTCGTCAGCTTGCGTGGGGGGCACTACGAGCAGTACTTC.

In its sample, this clonotype was seen many times. The CDR3 region is CASSLWDRTYEQYF. The CDR3 coding sequence is TGTGCCAGCAGCTTATGGGACAGGACCTACGAGCAGTACTTC. The chain combines TRBV5-4 with TRBJ2-7; 8 bases match TRBD1. Germline V CDR1 and CDR2: SGHNT, YYREEE (reference sequence). This CDR3 has 14 amino acids. V lost 2 bases, J lost 2 bases, and 3 bases stayed unmatched.

The genes are TRBV10-2 and TRBJ2-2; D gene unclear. In germline, CDR1 is WSHSY, CDR2 SAAADI. The CDR3 has 13 amino acids. Trimming removed 5 bases at V and 1 base at J, with 5 bases between. The CDR3 DNA sequence: TGCGCCAGCAGTTGGTGGAACACCGGGGAGCTGTTTTTT. Residues: CASSWWNTGELFF.

This clonotype was picked up one time. V and J are TRBV7-8 and TRBJ1-4, with D possibly being TRBD1 (5 bases). The germline V gene has CDR1 SGHVS and CDR2 FQNEAQ. The CDR3 spans 12 residues. With 5 bases removed from V and 10 bases from J, the gap between germline ends came to 11 bases. The CDR3 reads CASSTTAGKLFF. Written as DNA, the CDR3 is TGTGCCAGCAGCACGACAGCGGGAAAACTGTTTTTT.

The rearrangement links TRBV10-3 to TRBJ2-3; no clear D gene. The CDR3 is 14 amino acids. The V gene lost 6 bases and the J gene lost 2 bases, with 12 bases spanning the gap. The germline gives CDR1 ENHRY, CDR2 SYGVKD. CDR3 region: CAIRLDPITDTQYF. DNA for the CDR3: TGTGCCATCAGGCTAGACCCTATCACAGATACGCAGTATTTT.

This CDR3 reads CASSLSSTNNSPLHF. Written as DNA, the CDR3 is TGTGCCAGCAGCCTCAGTAGCACAAATAATTCACCCCTCCACTTT. The chain combines TRBV7-9 with TRBJ1-6, with unresolved D. The CDR3 spans 15 residues. V was pared by 5 bases and J by 5 bases, with 13 bases between. Germline V gene sequence: CDR1 SEHNR, CDR2 FQNEAQ (reference sequence).

The chain has TRBV7-3 and TRBJ2-4; TRBD2 matches at 9 bases. Germline values: CDR1 SGHTA, CDR2 FQGTGA. The V and J ends lost 5 bases and 5 bases, in that order; junction bases with no gene match: 4. The CDR3 consists of 14 residues. The CDR3 is CASSRGGGENIQYF. CDR3 in DNA: TGTGCCAGCAGCCGCGGGGGGGGCGAAAACATTCAGTACTTC. The whole variable domain, remainder taken from reference TRBV7-3 and TRBJ2-4, is GAGVSQTPSNKVTEKGKYVELRCDPISGHTALYWYRQSLGQGPEFLIYFQGTGAADDSGLPNDRFFAVRPEGSVSTLKIQRTERGDSAVYLCASSRGGGENIQYFGAGTRLSVL.

This clonotype has only one observation. This chain uses TRBV7-6 with TRBJ2-7, with 9 bases fitting TRBD2. V shed 5 bases, J shed 1 base, and the junction held 6 bases outside the gene matches. Germline V gene sequence: CDR1 SGHVS, CDR2 FNYEAQ. The length of the CDR3 is 15 residues. CDR3 residues: CASSTLAGGSYEQYF. In DNA, the CDR3 is TGTGCCAGCAGCACCCTCGCGGGAGGGTCCTACGAGCAGTACTTC.

The J gene is TRBJ2-1, the V gene TRBV15; weak D call: TRBD2 (7 bases). This CDR3 has 14 residues. The V end was cut by 8 bases, the J end by 5 bases, with 16 bases between. From germline, CDR1 is LNHNV and CDR2 YYDKDF (reference sequence). The CDR3 region has the DNA TGTGCCACCCCAGGGGAGGGCATAAACAATGAGCAGTTCTTC. Amino acids: CATPGEGINNEQFF.

CDR3 loop: CASSLLAGVGQETQYF. The CDR3 nucleotides are TGTGCCAGCAGCCTATTAGCGGGAGTAGGCCAAGAGACCCAGTACTTC. This sequence joins TRBV7-2 and TRBJ2-5; 9 nucleotides line up with TRBD2. With 5 bases clipped from V and 1 base from J, the junction kept 8 bases outside the gene matches. Germline loops: CDR1 SGHTA, CDR2 FQGNSA. CDR3 length equals 16 residues.

The chain recombines TRBV5-4 with TRBJ1-1; D gene unclear. Trimming removed 5 bases from V and 2 bases from J, with 13 bases in between. Looked up from germline, CDR1 is SGHNT and CDR2 is YYREEE (reference sequence). The CDR3 runs 14 residues. CDR3 coding DNA: TGTGCCAGCAGTTTTTTCGCCGGAAACACTGAAGCTTTCTTT. It yields the protein CASSFFAGNTEAFF.

This clonotype was counted a few times. The V call is TRBV3-1, the J call TRBJ1-1; possible D gene TRBD1, 6 bases. The germline V gene has CDR1 LGHDT and CDR2 YNNKEL (reference sequence). V was cut by 5 bases and J by 4 bases, with 14 bases left in between. The CDR3 sequence is 14 residues long. This CDR3 reads CASSGYREATEAFF. CDR3 nucleotides: TGTGCCAGCAGCGGATACAGGGAGGCCACTGAAGCTTTCTTT.

As regards this clonotype: A much bigger clone sits one base away, suggesting this may be a read error. The chain couples TRBV14 to TRBJ2-1, with D possibly matching TRBD2 (7 bases). CDR1 and CDR2 (germline): SGHDN, FVKESK. Trimming removed 4 bases from V and 5 bases from J, with 18 bases in between. The CDR3 is 16 residues long. CDR3 protein: CASSPKGGASDNEQFF. CDR3 sequence (DNA): TGTGCCAGCAGCCCGAAAGGGGGGGCATCGGACAATGAGCAGTTCTTC. The full variable domain, its missing parts supplied by reference TRBV14 and TRBJ2-1, is EAGVTQFPSHSVIEKGQTVTLRCDPISGHDNLYWYRRVMGKEIKFLLHFVKESKQDESGMPNNRFLAERTGGTYSTLKVQPAELEDSGVYFCASSPKGGASDNEQFFGPGTRLTVL.

The J gene is TRBJ2-2, the V gene TRBV10-3; 8 positions agree with TRBD1. Germline assignment: CDR1 ENHRY and CDR2 SYGVKD. The CDR3 is made up of 14 amino acids. V shed 11 bases, J shed 3 bases, and the junction held 8 bases outside the gene matches. This CDR3 is CAVSPDRDTGELFF. As DNA, the CDR3 is TGTGCCGTATCCCCGGACAGGGACACCGGGGAGCTGTTTTTT.

The V and J genes are TRBV2 and TRBJ2-2, with 9 bases aligning to TRBD2. CDR1 and CDR2 from the germline V gene are SNHLY and FYNNEI. The CDR3 covers 14 residues. V trimming: 2 bases; J trimming: 7 bases; junction bases outside the gene matches: 2. CDR3 protein: CASSELTSGGELFF. The CDR3 nucleotides read TGTGCCAGCAGTGAACTGACTAGCGGCGGGGAGCTGTTTTTT.

This rearrangement joins TRBV30 to TRBJ2-3; D remains unclear. The germline CDR1 and CDR2 sequences are GTSNPN and SVGIG (reference sequence). The CDR3 extends over 12 amino acids. V was pared by 3 bases and J by 0 bases, with 4 bases between. CDR3 sequence: CAWSVSTDTQYF. In DNA form, the CDR3 reads TGTGCCTGGAGCGTTAGCACAGATACGCAGTATTTT. Full variable domain (outside the CDR3, taken from reference TRBV30 and TRBJ2-3): SQTIHQWPATLVQPVGSPLSLECTVEGTSNPNLYWYRQAAGRGLQLLFYSVGIGQISSEVPQNLSASRPQDRQFILSSKKLLLSDSGFYLCAWSVSTDTQYFGPGTRLTVL.

With respect to this clonotype: The CDR3 end shows no conserved phenylalanine or tryptophan, and so a read error is likely. Because the CDR3's place on the DNA is in doubt, the DNA is left out and the CDR3 is given as listed by TCRdb. The chain joins TRBV20-1 to TRBJ2-7; the table calls TRBD2, which could not be checked here. The CDR3 length equals 8 residues, ends included. Germline V CDR1 and CDR2: DFQATT, SNEGSKA (reference sequence). This chain's CDR3 is CSASTPAG.

This rearrangement joins TRBV20-1 to TRBJ2-7, with TRBD1 matching over 7 bases. The CDR3 spans 15 residues. The J segment lost 2 bases and the V segment lost 5 bases, leaving 12 bases of the junction unmatched. The V gene's germline CDR1 is DFQATT and CDR2 SNEGSKA (reference sequence). The CDR3 sequence: CSAHRGSAGAYEQYF. CDR3 DNA: TGCAGTGCTCACAGGGGTAGCGCAGGCGCCTACGAGCAGTACTTC.

The chain employs TRBV20-1 and TRBJ2-7; the D is unclear. The CDR3 sequence is 14 residues long. With 3 bases removed from V and 3 bases from J, the gap between germline ends came to 15 bases. From germline, CDR1 is DFQATT and CDR2 SNEGSKA (reference sequence). CDR3 sequence (DNA): TGCAGTGCTAGCGGCAGGCGGCCAGGCTACGAGCAGTACTTC. Protein: CSASGRRPGYEQYF.

This clonotype has a count of ten or more. V is TRBV11-1 and J is TRBJ1-1; 10 bases align to TRBD1. Trimming removed 4 bases from V and 5 bases from J; junction bases left unmatched: 16. Germline loops: CDR1 SGHAT, CDR2 FQDESV (reference sequence). The CDR3 loop spans 18 amino acids. CDR3 DNA: TGTGCCAGCAGCTCCCTATTCCTGGACCCGGGACAGGGGACTGAAGCTTTCTTT. The encoded protein is CASSSLFLDPGQGTEAFF.

The chain joins TRBV28 to TRBJ1-2; D remains ambiguous. The CDR3 spans 14 residues. V was shortened by 5 bases and J by 4 bases, with 14 bases between the two germline ends. Germline CDR1 MDHEN, CDR2 SYDVKM. The DNA of the CDR3 is TGTGCCAGCAGTCGGGCGCCCGGGAGCTATGGCTACACCTTC. It encodes CASSRAPGSYGYTF.

The chain employs TRBV10-1 and TRBJ1-3, with D possibly matching TRBD1 (5 bases). CDR1 and CDR2 from the germline V gene are WNHNN and SYGVQD (reference sequence). Deletions cut 6 bases from V and 4 bases from J, with 10 bases between. This CDR3 region has 13 residues. The CDR3 sequence is CASRGGYGNTIYF. The CDR3 DNA is TGCGCCAGCAGGGGGGGGTACGGAAACACCATATATTTT.

The count of this clonotype is one. CDR3 sequence (DNA): TGTGCCAGCAGTGGGAGACAGGGGGCTGGAAACACCATATATTTT. As protein: CASSGRQGAGNTIYF. The chain has TRBV2 and TRBJ1-3; 9 bases are a match to TRBD1. The V segment lost 4 bases and the J segment 2 bases; nucleotides outside the gene matches: 3. CDR3 length: 15 amino acids. Germline loops: CDR1 SNHLY, CDR2 FYNNEI.

The chain employs TRBV12-3 or TRBV12-4 and TRBJ1-5, with 7 bases matching TRBD1. The CDR3 consists of 15 residues. V shed 6 bases and J 1 base; nucleotides not matched to a gene: 6. The CDR3: CASRYQGGSNQPQHF. CDR3 DNA: TGTGCCAGCAGATACCAGGGGGGAAGCAATCAGCCCCAGCATTTT.

This clonotype came up a few times. The rearrangement joins TRBV7-2 to TRBJ2-1; 8 bases line up with TRBD2. CDR1 is SGHTA, CDR2 FQGNSA, per germline. The CDR3 totals 13 residues. The trim removed 7 bases at V and 3 bases at J, leaving 2 bases unmatched. The CDR3 protein is CASTTSGYNEQFF. In nucleotides, the CDR3 is TGTGCCAGCACCACTAGCGGCTACAATGAGCAGTTCTTC.

The rearrangement uses TRBV29-1 and TRBJ2-2; possible D gene TRBD1, 6 bases. The germline V and J ends were trimmed by 6 bases and 1 base, with 6 bases remaining between them. The CDR3 totals 12 residues. The germline V gene has CDR1 SQVTM and CDR2 ANQGSEA. The CDR3 region is CSVQGNTGELFF. The CDR3 region has the DNA TGCAGCGTACAGGGGAACACCGGGGAGCTGTTTTTT.

The chain recombines TRBV29-1 with TRBJ2-7, with 7 bases aligning to TRBD1. The germline gives CDR1 SQVTM, CDR2 ANQGSEA. This CDR3 spans 12 amino acids. With 4 bases clipped from V and 3 bases from J, the junction kept 3 bases outside the gene matches. The CDR3 bases are TGCAGCGTTGTGGACAGGAACTACGAGCAGTACTTC. Its translation: CSVVDRNYEQYF.

At least ten counts were recorded for this clonotype. V is TRBV12-3 or TRBV12-4 and J is TRBJ2-7; D remains ambiguous. Trimming cost V 4 bases and J 6 bases, with 10 bases left between them. The CDR3 loop spans 12 amino acids. CDR3: CASSSNGLEQYF. In nucleotides, the CDR3 is TGTGCCAGCAGTTCAAACGGGCTCGAGCAGTACTTC.